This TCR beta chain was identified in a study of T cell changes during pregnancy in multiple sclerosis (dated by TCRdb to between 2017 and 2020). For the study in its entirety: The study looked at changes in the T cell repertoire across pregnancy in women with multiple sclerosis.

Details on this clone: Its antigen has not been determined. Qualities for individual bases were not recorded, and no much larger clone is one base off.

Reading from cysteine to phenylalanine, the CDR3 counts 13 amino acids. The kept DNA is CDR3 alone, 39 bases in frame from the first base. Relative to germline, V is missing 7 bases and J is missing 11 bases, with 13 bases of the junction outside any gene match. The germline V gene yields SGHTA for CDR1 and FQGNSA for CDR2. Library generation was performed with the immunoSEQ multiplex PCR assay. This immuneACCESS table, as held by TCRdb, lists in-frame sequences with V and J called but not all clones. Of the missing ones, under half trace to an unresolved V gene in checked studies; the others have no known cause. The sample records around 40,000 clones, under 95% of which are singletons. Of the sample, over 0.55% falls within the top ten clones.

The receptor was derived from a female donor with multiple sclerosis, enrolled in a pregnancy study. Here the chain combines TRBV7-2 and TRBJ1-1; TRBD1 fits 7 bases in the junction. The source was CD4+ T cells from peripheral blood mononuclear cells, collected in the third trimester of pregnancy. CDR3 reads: CASTIRGRESAFF. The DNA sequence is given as TGTGCCAGCACTATAAGGGGGCGCGAATCGGCTTTCTTT.